The 24 T cell receptor beta chains given below trace back to one sample, sequenced in a study of cytomegalovirus exposure and HLA in healthy donors. PCR involved 60 Vbeta and 13 Jbeta primers. Data came from immunoSEQ multiplex PCR; TCRdb stores just in-frame clones and leaves some out. The data contain roughly 45,000 clones, around 60% of them singletons. Material: PBMCs. Receptors originate from a man aged 55 to 69 in good health and CMV-seropositive.

The rearrangement uses TRBV5-1 and TRBJ2-5, with 7 bases fitting TRBD1. The closer fit of TRBJ2-7 to the DNA end suggests the J call may be wrong. This CDR3 is 14 amino acids long. From germline, CDR1 is SGHRS and CDR2 YFSETQ. The CDR3 loop reads CASSPGTVNYEQYF. CDR3 DNA: TGCGCCAGCAGCCCAGGGACAGTGAACTACGAGCAGTACTTC.

A few counts support this clone. The chain uses TRBV5-1 and TRBJ2-5, with a tentative D call TRBD2 (5 bases). The J call may be incorrect, as the DNA end agrees better with TRBJ2-7. Germline CDR1 SGHRS, CDR2 YFSETQ. The CDR3 extends over 14 amino acids. CDR3 sequence (DNA): TGCGCCAGCACCACAGAACTAGGACTCTACGAGCAGTACTTC. This codes for CASTTELGLYEQYF.

The chain uses TRBV4-1 and TRBJ2-1; D call uncertain. V lost 3 bases to trimming and J lost 5 bases, with 14 bases between them. Germline V lookup: CDR1 MGHRA, CDR2 YSYEKL. This CDR3 spans 15 amino acids. The CDR3 sequence is CASSQPSLGNNEQFF. The CDR3 DNA sequence: TGCGCCAGCAGCCAGCCTAGTCTCGGCAACAATGAGCAGTTCTTC.

This clone was recorded a few times. This chain uses TRBV5-1 with TRBJ2-2, with 15 bases matching TRBD2. V shed 0 bases, J shed 6 bases, and the junction held 6 bases outside the gene matches. Per germline, CDR1 SGHRS and CDR2 YFSETQ. The CDR3 runs 18 residues. The CDR3 bases are TGCGCCAGCAGCTTGGAACATGGGACTAGCGGGAGGTCCGGGGAGCTGTTTTTT. Translation gives CASSLEHGTSGRSGELFF. The whole variable domain, remainder taken from reference TRBV5-1 and TRBJ2-2, is KAGVTQTPRYLIKTRGQQVTLSCSPISGHRSVSWYQQTPGQGLQFLFEYFSETQRNKGNFPGRFSGRQFSNSRSEMNVSTLELGDSALYLCASSLEHGTSGRSGELFFGEGSRLTVL.

This sequence joins TRBV4-1 and TRBJ2-7; 8 bases are shared with TRBD1. This CDR3 is built from 16 residues. The J segment lost 3 bases and the V segment lost 4 bases, leaving 11 bases of the junction unmatched. Germline lookup yields CDR1 MGHRA and CDR2 YSYEKL. The CDR3 nucleotides are TGCGCCAGCAGCCCGGACCAGAGTGGGACAGGCTACGAGCAGTACTTC. Amino acid sequence: CASSPDQSGTGYEQYF.

This sequence joins TRBV10-3 and TRBJ2-7; D unclear. The germline CDR1 and CDR2 sequences are ENHRY and SYGVKD. This CDR3 region has 13 residues. Trimming left V 5 bases short and J 2 bases short, with 10 bases between. CDR3 coding DNA: TGTGCCATCAGTCCTCTAAATCCCTACGAGCAGTACTTC. Its translation is CAISPLNPYEQYF.

The sample holds a few counts of this clone. The CDR3 sequence: CASHTSGSTGELFF. CDR3 coding DNA: TGTGCCAGCCACACTAGCGGGAGTACCGGGGAGCTGTTTTTT. The V call is TRBV7-9, the J call TRBJ2-2; TRBD2 matches at 11 bases. The CDR3 contains 14 residues. The germline CDR1 and CDR2 sequences are SEHNR and FQNEAQ (reference sequence). V dropped 8 bases and J dropped 5; count of bases not matched to a gene: 4. Variable domain in full (rest from reference TRBV7-9 and TRBJ2-2): DTGVSQNPRHKITKRGQNVTFRCDPISEHNRLYWYRQTLGQGPEFLTYFQNEAQLEKSRLLSDRFSAERPKGSFSTLEIQRTEQGDSAMYLCASHTSGSTGELFFGEGSRLTVL.

There are a few counts of this clone. The chain combines TRBV7-8 with TRBJ2-1; 14 bases align to TRBD2. Germline V gene lookup returns CDR1 SGHVS and CDR2 FQNEAQ. Unmatched junction bases numbered 11, after V lost 10 bases and J lost 0 bases. This CDR3 is 18 amino acids long. CDR3 residues: CATLPGLAGGFSYNEQFF. CDR3 nucleotides: TGTGCCACCCTTCCAGGACTAGCGGGAGGATTCTCCTACAATGAGCAGTTCTTC.

J is TRBJ2-3 and V is TRBV5-4; D is uncertain. The CDR3 runs to 14 residues. The V end was cut by 0 bases, the J end by 4 bases, with 9 bases between. The germline V gene has CDR1 SGHNT and CDR2 YYREEE (reference sequence). The CDR3 loop reads CASSLGRRSDTQYF. CDR3 sequence (DNA): TGTGCCAGCAGCTTGGGTAGAAGATCAGATACGCAGTATTTT.

The chain uses TRBV5-1 and TRBJ2-3; TRBD1 aligns across 9 bases. V shed 4 bases, J shed 3 bases, and the junction held 9 bases outside the gene matches. Germline values: CDR1 SGHRS, CDR2 YFSETQ. The CDR3 has 16 residues. As DNA, the CDR3 is TGCGCCAGCAGCCAGTGGTTAGGACAGGGGACAGATACGCAGTATTTT. Translating it yields CASSQWLGQGTDTQYF.

The chain combines TRBV7-2 with TRBJ1-5; no clear D gene. Germline V gene sequence: CDR1 SGHTA, CDR2 FQGNSA. V dropped 5 bases and J dropped 5 bases, with 7 bases sitting between them. This CDR3 is 12 amino acids long. The CDR3 DNA follows: TGTGCCAGCAGCGGCGACTATCAGCCCCAGCATTTT. This gives the protein CASSGDYQPQHF.

The chain links TRBV28 to TRBJ2-1; tentatively, D is TRBD1 (5 bases). Per the germline V gene, CDR1 is MDHEN and CDR2 is SYDVKM. The CDR3 sequence is 14 residues long. Trimming stripped 7 bases from V and 10 bases from J, with 20 bases between. CDR3 residues: CASTLSPAGLEQFF. The CDR3 DNA follows: TGTGCCAGCACACTGAGTCCAGCAGGGCTGGAGCAGTTCTTC.

V and J are TRBV9 and TRBJ2-2; D gene unclear. There are 14 residues in the CDR3. CDR1 SGDLS and CDR2 YYNGEE come from the germline V gene. V lost 3 bases and J 0 bases, leaving 6 bases between the germline ends. Here the CDR3 DNA reads TGTGCCAGCAGCGAACTTTCGAACACCGGGGAGCTGTTTTTT. Its protein product is CASSELSNTGELFF. Based on the CDR3 plus reference TRBV9 and TRBJ2-2, the full variable domain is DSGVTQTPKHLITATGQRVTLRCSPRSGDLSVYWYQQSLDQGLQFLIQYYNGEERAKGNILERFSAQQFPDLHSELNLSSLELGDSALYFCASSELSNTGELFFGEGSRLTVL.

The rearrangement joins TRBV19 to TRBJ2-3; 9 nucleotides align to TRBD2. This CDR3 has 15 residues. The germline V gene has CDR1 LNHDA and CDR2 SQIVND (reference sequence). The ends lost 3 bases at V and 0 bases at J; junction bases unmatched: 1. Written as DNA, the CDR3 is TGTGCCAGTAGTATTGGACTAGCGAGCACAGATACGCAGTATTTT. Its protein is CASSIGLASTDTQYF.

The chain joins TRBV7-9 to TRBJ1-1, with D possibly matching TRBD1 (5 bases). Looked up from germline, CDR1 is SEHNR and CDR2 is FQNEAQ (reference sequence). The CDR3 runs to 13 residues. Trimming left V 1 base short and J 7 bases short, with 10 bases between. The CDR3 is CASSLVGGGEAFF. CDR3 DNA: TGTGCCAGCAGCTTAGTCGGGGGAGGTGAAGCTTTCTTT.

This rearrangement joins TRBV7-2 to TRBJ2-1; unclear D gene. CDR1 is SGHTA, CDR2 FQGNSA, per germline. The CDR3 runs to 13 residues. V dropped 7 bases and J dropped 7 bases, with 14 bases sitting between them. In DNA form, the CDR3 reads TGTGCCAGCACCCCGGGTGGCCTGAATGAGCAGTTCTTC. Translated, it gives CASTPGGLNEQFF.

A few counts support this clone. The CDR3 spells CASSQDRGNYEQYF. As DNA, the CDR3 is TGCGCCAGCAGCCAAGATCGGGGGAACTACGAGCAGTACTTC. The chain combines TRBV4-3 with TRBJ2-7; D perhaps matches TRBD2 (6 bases). Germline assignment: CDR1 LGHNA and CDR2 YSLEER. CDR3 size: 14 residues. Trimming pared 0 bases from V and 3 bases from J, leaving 9 bases between.

This rearrangement joins TRBV28 to TRBJ1-2; 8 nucleotides line up with TRBD1. The trim removed 6 bases at V and 8 bases at J, leaving 11 bases unmatched. This CDR3 spans 14 amino acids. The germline V gene has CDR1 MDHEN and CDR2 SYDVKM. CDR3 DNA: TGTGCCAGCAGGGGGGACAGGCGCAGCCGGGGCTACACCTTC. It yields the protein CASRGDRRSRGYTF.

This clone has only a few counts. The genes are TRBV10-3 and TRBJ2-1; maybe TRBD2 (6 bases). There are 14 residues in the CDR3. The germline CDR1 and CDR2 sequences are ENHRY and SYGVKD. Trimming removed 7 bases from V and 5 bases from J, with 15 bases in between. CDR3 coding DNA: TGTGCCATCACCGTATCCGGGACTCACAATGAGCAGTTCTTC. Amino acid sequence: CAITVSGTHNEQFF.

The chain employs TRBV4-1 and TRBJ2-1, with a possible D match to TRBD2 (6 bases). This CDR3 is 17 amino acids long. CDR1 is MGHRA and CDR2 is YSYEKL in the germline V gene. The V end was cut by 3 bases, the J end by 4 bases, with 19 bases between. As DNA, the CDR3 is TGCGCCAGCAGCCATAGACTTATCGGGAGTGAGTACAATGAGCAGTTCTTC. Translation: CASSHRLIGSEYNEQFF.

The V gene is TRBV9, the J gene TRBJ2-1, with 8 positions matching TRBD2. Unmatched junction bases numbered 2, after V lost 0 bases and J lost 0 bases. The length of the CDR3 is 16 residues. Germline V gene lookup returns CDR1 SGDLS and CDR2 YYNGEE. Written as DNA, the CDR3 is TGTGCCAGCAGCGTAGGGAGCGGGAGCTCCTACAATGAGCAGTTCTTC. This translates into CASSVGSGSSYNEQFF.

The J gene is TRBJ1-5, the V gene TRBV4-1, with D possibly being TRBD1 (6 bases). The CDR3 runs 16 residues. Trimming stripped 0 bases from V and 7 bases from J, with 16 bases between. CDR1 and CDR2 (germline): MGHRA, YSYEKL. CDR3 nucleotides: TGCGCCAGCAGCCAAGATCTGTCCAGGGGCCCCCAGCCCCAGCATTTT. Translation gives CASSQDLSRGPQPQHF.

This chain joins TRBV29-1 and TRBJ2-3, with 9 positions matching TRBD2. The CDR3 covers 14 residues. Trimming removed 7 bases from V and 1 base from J; junction bases left unmatched: 6. Germline V gives CDR1 SQVTM, CDR2 ANQGSEA. CDR3 sequence: CSGLAGSGTDTQYF. For the CDR3, the DNA is TGCAGCGGGCTAGCGGGATCCGGCACAGATACGCAGTATTTT.

The genes are TRBV7-2 and TRBJ2-2; D ambiguous. The germline CDR1 and CDR2 sequences are SGHTA and FQGNSA. The CDR3 is 15 residues long. The ends were cut back, 2 bases at V and 4 bases at J, with 11 bases in the middle. CDR3: CASSLIPDFTGELFF. The CDR3 bases are TGTGCCAGCAGCTTAATCCCCGACTTCACCGGGGAGCTGTTTTTT.